These 8 T cell receptor beta chains originate from one sample sequenced in a study of regulatory T cells in long-lasting Graves disease. Noted time point: persistent/refractory GD, antithyroid drugs over 5 years with positive TRAb. RNA extracted from PBMCs served as the sequencing template. Both iRepertoire HTBI primers and Arm-PCR of CDR3 regions were used to build the TCR beta libraries. TCRdb processed the multiplex PCR reads anew with MiXCR; each CDR3 protein has one entry. The sample has 360,000 or so distinct CDR3 sequences; more than 20% are singletons. The source was peripheral blood mononuclear cells (PBMCs), collected when the disease was refractory, from a patient treated with antithyroid drugs. These receptor sequences come from a woman aged 35 to 49 with Graves disease.

This clonotype was recorded only once. The chain couples TRBV19 to TRBJ1-5, with D unclear. Germline CDR1 and CDR2: LNHDA and SQIVND (reference sequence). V lost 2 bases to trimming and J lost 9 bases, with 14 bases between them. There are 14 residues in the CDR3. CDR3 in amino acids: CASSILWVRWPQHF. The CDR3 nucleotides read TGTGCCAGTAGTATACTATGGGTGAGGTGGCCCCAGCATTTT.

Regarding this clonotype: It differs at one base from a far larger clone, so likely a read error. This chain links TRBV6-4 with TRBJ2-2; the D gene is possibly TRBD2 (5 bases). V was trimmed by 4 bases and J by 8 bases, leaving 17 bases between them. Germline V gives CDR1 MRHNA, CDR2 SNTAGT. The CDR3 totals 15 residues. The CDR3 nucleotides read TGTGCCAGCAGTGGGAGTTGGCGACTAACTGGGGAGCTGTTTTTT. This codes for CASSGSWRLTGELFF.

A note on this clonotype: Given a much more abundant clone one base away, this may be a read error. V gene TRBV2 combines with J gene TRBJ1-4; weak D call: TRBD1 (6 bases). CDR3 length: 15 residues. Germline V gene data show CDR1 as SNHLY and CDR2 as FYNNEI. CDR3 sequence (DNA): TGTGCCAGCCGACGGACAGCTTTTCATAATGAAAAACTGGTTTTT. Protein sequence: CASRRTAFHNEKLVF.

This chain uses TRBV7-9 with TRBJ2-2; 7 positions match TRBD1. The CDR3 totals 16 residues. Per germline, CDR1 SEHNR and CDR2 FQNEAQ (reference sequence). Trimming at V came to 7 bases and at J to 5 bases, leaving 13 bases not matched to a gene. The CDR3 here is CASTLNPGQPTGELFF. CDR3 coding DNA: TGTGCCAGCACCCTGAACCCGGGACAGCCGACCGGGGAGCTGTTTTTT.

This clonotype was recorded at least ten times. The chain has TRBV20-1 and TRBJ2-7; perhaps TRBD1 as D (5 bases). V lost 6 bases to trimming and J lost 5 bases, with 11 bases between them. The CDR3 runs to 11 residues. From germline, CDR1 is DFQATT and CDR2 SNEGSKA (reference sequence). CDR3 in DNA: TGCAGTGCCCGACTCAGGGACGAGCAGTACTTC. Translation gives CSARLRDEQYF.

This clonotype has ten or more counts. The rearrangement joins TRBV20-1 to TRBJ2-5; D may correspond to TRBD1 or TRBD2 (5 bases each). Germline V gene sequence: CDR1 DFQATT, CDR2 SNEGSKA (reference sequence). The V end lost 1 base, the J end lost 2 bases, and 11 bases lay between the germline ends. The CDR3 spans 14 residues. CDR3 coding DNA: TGCAGTGCTAGAGCAGGGACGGAGCAAGAGACCCAGTACTTC. It codes for CSARAGTEQETQYF.

This clonotype was counted at least ten times. The genes are TRBV27 and TRBJ1-4, with a tentative D call TRBD1 (6 bases). The CDR3 extends over 14 amino acids. Germline V gene sequence: CDR1 MNHEY, CDR2 SMNVEV (reference sequence). V dropped 8 bases and J dropped 7 bases, with 17 bases sitting between them. CDR3 residues: CASRQGNRGEKLFF. The CDR3 coding sequence is TGTGCCAGCCGGCAGGGGAACCGGGGTGAAAAACTGTTTTTT.

The chain combines TRBV20-1 with TRBJ1-2; tentative D call: TRBD1 (6 bases). The CDR3 extends over 14 amino acids. Germline CDR1 reads DFQATT; CDR2 reads SNEGSKA (reference sequence). V was pared by 0 bases and J by 7 bases, with 15 bases between. For the CDR3, the DNA is TGCAGTGCTAGAGATACAGGGAGTCTTGGTGGCTACACCTTC. Translated, it gives CSARDTGSLGGYTF.